Each of the 8 T cell receptor gamma chains below was sequenced from the same sample in a study of γδ T cells in repeated Plasmodium falciparum infection. Bulk repertoires came from Vgamma9/Vdelta2+ or Vdelta2-negative gammadelta T cells flow-sorted from PBMC. TCRdb ran CATT on the multiplex PCR reads. The sample yields tens of thousands of gamma-chain clones, around 3% seen once. The sample was gamma-delta T cells from blood. The receptors come from a pool of human donors (malaria-infected and uninfected, not separated).

A note on this clone: With a far larger clone one base away, a read error is the likely cause. Different DNA sequences within this sample yield the same CDR3. The V gene is given as TRGV9, and no J gene call is available. Germline CDR1 is GITISATS and CDR2 is ISYDGTV (reference sequence). The CDR3 loop spans 13 amino acids. The CDR3: CALWEVPLYKKLF. In DNA, the CDR3 is TGTGCCTTGTGGGAGGTGCCATTGTATAAGAAACTCTTC.

About this clone itself: With a far larger clone one base away, a read error is the likely cause. This sample also contains other DNA sequences that code for the same CDR3. This chain joins TRGV9 and TRGJ1 or TRGJ2. TCRdb carries no J gene annotation; the J gene was assigned here by matching the DNA with germline. Germline CDR1 and CDR2: GITISATS and ISYDGTV (reference sequence). The CDR3 extends over 17 amino acids. The CDR3 DNA reads as TGTGCCTTGTGTCTCCACAACCGACAACCGAATTACTATAAGAAACTCTTT. Amino acids: CALCLHNRQPNYYKKLF.

Comments on this clone: Other DNA sequences of this sample code for an identical CDR3. The rearrangement joins TRGV2 to TRGJP1. Germline matching of the DNA provided the J gene here, since TCRdb leaves it blank. After removal of 9 bases from V and 9 bases from J, the junction contained 19 bases not matched to a gene. Germline values: CDR1 EGSNGY, CDR2 YDSYNSKV. The CDR3 spans 15 residues. CDR3 in amino acids: CATPGGRGRSWFKIF. In DNA form, the CDR3 reads TGTGCCACCCCCGGGGGACGGGGTAGGAGTTGGTTCAAGATATTT.

This clone was seen at least ten times. With a far larger clone one base away, a read error is the likely cause. Other DNA sequences in the same sample also yield this CDR3. DNA of the CDR3: TGTGCTTTGTGGGAGCCAACAACCCCCTGGAATTATTATAAGAAACTCTTT. This gives the protein CALWEPTTPWNYYKKLF. The genes are TRGV9 and TRGJ1 or TRGJ2. Assignment of the J gene here rests on matching the DNA to germline, because TCRdb gives none. CDR1 is GITISATS and CDR2 is ISYDGTV in the germline V gene (reference sequence). The CDR3 contains 17 residues.

In its sample, this clone was seen a few times. A read error likely explains why the TCRdb protein, taken from a much larger clone, differs from this DNA's translation at residue 9; the protein shown is translated from the DNA. No J gene was assigned, while the V gene was called as TRGV5. This CDR3 has 11 amino acids. Germline CDR1 and CDR2: VINAFY and YDVSNSKD. The CDR3 spells CATWGKNKRLF. CDR3 sequence (DNA): TGTGCCACCTGGGGAAAAAATAAGAGACTCTTT.

This clone was seen at least ten times. The mismatch at residue 10 between this DNA's translation and the TCRdb protein of a much larger clone likely reflects a read error; the protein shown is translated from the DNA. The chain is built from TRGV9 and TRGJ1 or TRGJ2. From germline, CDR1 is GITISATS and CDR2 ISYDGTV (reference sequence). The CDR3 consists of 13 residues. Here the CDR3 DNA reads TGTGCCTTGTGGGAGGTTATTTATTATAGGAAACTCTTT. Translating gives CALWEVIYYRKLF.

This clone has only a few counts. It differs at one base from a far larger clone, so likely a read error. The sample carries other DNA sequences with the same CDR3. The chain joins TRGV9 to TRGJP. TCRdb is silent on the J gene; assignment here came from matching the DNA to germline. Germline V gene lookup returns CDR1 GITISATS and CDR2 ISYDGTV (reference sequence). The CDR3 is 17 amino acids. In DNA, the CDR3 is TGTGCCTTGTGGGAGGTGACTGGTGAGTTGGGGAAAAAAATCAAGGTATTT. Translated, it gives CALWEVTGELGKKIKVF.

In this sample, this clone turned up many times. A far larger clone differs by one base, so this is likely a read error. Different DNA sequences within this sample yield the same CDR3. The gene calls are TRGV9 and TRGJP. Trimming at V came to 0 bases and at J to 5 bases, leaving 7 bases not matched to a gene. This CDR3 spans 18 amino acids. Germline CDR1 GITISATS, CDR2 ISYDGTV (reference sequence). The CDR3 here is CALWEVVGKELGKKIKVF. CDR3 in DNA: TGTGCCTTGTGGGAGGTGGTGGGGAAAGAGTTGGGCAAAAAAATCAAGGTATTT.